A single sample gave rise to the 7 T cell receptor beta chains below, sequenced in a study of T cells in Graves' hyperthyroidism and ophthalmopathy. RNA transcripts gave rise to amplified TCR beta CDR3 regions. First-round RT-PCR with HTBI primers amplified the TCR CDR3 region. Using its own MiXCR run on the multiplex PCR reads, TCRdb lists one record per CDR3 protein. The data show roughly 500,000 distinct CDR3 sequences, about 16% seen once. The sample was blood. The receptors stem from a woman aged 30 to 39 with Graves' ophthalmopathy.

This clonotype was counted only a few times. This chain uses TRBV7-9 with TRBJ1-3, with unresolved D. This CDR3 has 13 residues. The germline gives CDR1 SEHNR, CDR2 FQNEAQ (reference sequence). Trimming cost V 8 bases and J 0 bases, with 8 bases left between them. The CDR3 DNA reads TGTGCCAGCCGATCGGGCTCTGGAAACACCATATATTTT. Amino acid sequence: CASRSGSGNTIYF.

The chain joins TRBV6-5 to TRBJ2-1; possibly TRBD2 for D (6 bases). The CDR3 sequence is 14 residues long. Trimming took 0 bases from V and 6 from J, leaving 9 bases between them. Germline values: CDR1 MNHEY, CDR2 SVGAGI. CDR3 sequence: CASSYSDYANEQFF. The CDR3 nucleotides are TGTGCCAGCAGTTACTCGGACTACGCCAATGAGCAGTTCTTC.

This clonotype came up many times. The chain is built from TRBV7-2 and TRBJ2-1; D remains unclear. Germline V gene lookup returns CDR1 SGHTA and CDR2 FQGNSA. The CDR3 is made up of 11 amino acids. The V end lost 7 bases, the J end lost 5 bases, and 6 bases lay between the germline ends. The CDR3 DNA reads TGTGCCAGCAACCAGGACAATGAGCAGTTCTTC. Translation gives CASNQDNEQFF.

This clonotype appeared many times. Here the CDR3 reads CASSQELNGVYNEQFF. CDR3 DNA sequence: TGCGCCAGCAGCCAAGAACTCAATGGGGTGTACAATGAGCAGTTCTTC. The chain combines TRBV4-1 with TRBJ2-1; unclear D gene. The CDR3 sequence is 16 residues long. From germline, CDR1 is MGHRA and CDR2 YSYEKL. The ends were cut back, 0 bases at V and 4 bases at J, with 13 bases in the middle.

At least ten counts were recorded for this clonotype. The chain carries TRBV6-2 or TRBV6-3 and TRBJ1-1; D is uncertain. The CDR3 is 13 amino acids. Trimming pared 0 bases from V and 4 bases from J, leaving 6 bases between. The V gene's germline CDR1 is MNHEY and CDR2 SVGEGT. CDR3 protein: CASSYSGITEAFF. CDR3 bases: TGTGCCAGCAGTTACTCAGGGATCACTGAAGCTTTCTTT.

This clonotype was counted at least ten times. The chain carries TRBV2 and TRBJ2-1; tentatively, D is TRBD1 (6 bases). The germline gives CDR1 SNHLY, CDR2 FYNNEI. Between the trimmed V and J ends, which lost 6 bases and 5 bases, there was a span of 11 bases. The CDR3 runs to 13 residues. The CDR3, as DNA: TGTGCCAGCAGCCCGACAGGAAACAATGAGCAGTTCTTC. Translated: CASSPTGNNEQFF.

This clonotype has just a few counts. The chain joins TRBV11-2 to TRBJ2-2, with 7 bases matching TRBD2. Trimming took 1 base from V and 1 from J; bases not matched to a gene: 6. Germline V gene lookup returns CDR1 SGHAT and CDR2 FQNNGV. The CDR3 sequence is 17 residues long. CDR3 in DNA: TGTGCCAGCAGCTTAGGGGCCGGGGAGGGGAACACCGGGGAGCTGTTTTTT. Residues: CASSLGAGEGNTGELFF.